This is a list of T cell receptor beta chains from one sample in a study of blood T cells in healthy people across ages. TCRdb itself ran the 5' RACE reads through MiXCR, one entry per CDR3 protein. The sample lists some 1.5 million distinct CDR3 sequences, 42% occurring once. The sequencing sample was made of blood. These receptors were collected from a woman between 18 and 29 years old in good health. Both conserved end residues are part of each CDR3. D genes are given only for firm matches. Some rows have no size entry. The others give once, few or many, or a class for an expanded clone.

j_call: TRBJ2-1; d_call: TRBD1; clone_size: few; v_call: TRBV28; cdr3_aa: CASKTGGLGEQFF; cdr3_nt: TGTGCCAGCAAGACAGGGGGACTTGGTGAGCAGTTCTTC
j_call: TRBJ2-7; d_call: -; clone_size: many; v_call: TRBV5-1; cdr3_aa: CASSSTGTYEQYF; cdr3_nt: TGTGCCAGCAGCTCGACGGGTACCTACGAGCAGTACTTC
j_call: TRBJ2-1; d_call: -; clone_size: -; v_call: TRBV12-3/TRBV12-4; cdr3_aa: CASSLVRGYYNEQFF; cdr3_nt: TGTGCCAGCAGTTTGGTTCGCGGATACTACAATGAGCAGTTCTTC
j_call: TRBJ2-7; d_call: -; clone_size: few; v_call: TRBV20-1; cdr3_aa: CSARAVSGYEQYF; cdr3_nt: TGCAGTGCTAGGGCCGTTTCCGGCTACGAGCAGTACTTC
j_call: TRBJ2-7; d_call: -; clone_size: many; v_call: TRBV10-1; cdr3_aa: CASSSETYEQYF; cdr3_nt: TGCGCCAGCAGTTCGGAAACCTACGAGCAGTACTTC
j_call: TRBJ2-3; d_call: -; clone_size: few; v_call: TRBV20-1; cdr3_aa: CSATNSDTQYF; cdr3_nt: TGCAGTGCTACCAATTCAGATACGCAGTATTTT
j_call: TRBJ1-2; d_call: -; clone_size: few; v_call: TRBV5-5; cdr3_aa: CASSLGGTGSGYTF; cdr3_nt: TGTGCCAGCAGCTTGGGGGGGACCGGGAGTGGCTACACCTTC
j_call: TRBJ1-2; d_call: -; clone_size: -; v_call: TRBV7-2; cdr3_aa: CASRALQGSYGYTF; cdr3_nt: TGTGCCAGCAGGGCTCTCCAGGGTAGCTATGGCTACACCTTC
j_call: TRBJ2-1; d_call: TRBD2; clone_size: -; v_call: TRBV7-6; cdr3_aa: CARSSKSAGWTNEQFF; cdr3_nt: TGTGCTCGCAGTTCCAAATCAGCGGGGTGGACGAATGAGCAGTTCTTC
j_call: TRBJ2-1; d_call: -; clone_size: many; v_call: TRBV6-2/TRBV6-3; cdr3_aa: CASSYDSYNEQFF; cdr3_nt: TGTGCCAGCAGTTACGACAGTTACAATGAGCAGTTCTTC
j_call: TRBJ2-5; d_call: -; clone_size: -; v_call: TRBV14; cdr3_aa: CASSQGVTSYNEQYF; cdr3_nt: TGTGCCAGCAGCCAAGGGGTGACCTCCTACAATGAGCAGTACTTC
j_call: TRBJ2-1; d_call: TRBD1; clone_size: many; v_call: TRBV29-1; cdr3_aa: CSGRTGLSQNNEQFF; cdr3_nt: TGCAGCGGAAGGACAGGCCTTTCTCAAAACAATGAGCAGTTCTTC
j_call: TRBJ2-3; d_call: -; clone_size: many; v_call: TRBV20-1; cdr3_aa: CSATKRLASTDTQYF; cdr3_nt: TGCAGTGCTACAAAAAGGCTAGCGAGCACAGATACGCAGTATTTT
j_call: TRBJ2-5; d_call: TRBD1; clone_size: -; v_call: TRBV2; cdr3_aa: CASSEQGARQETQYF; cdr3_nt: TGTGCCAGCAGTGAGCAGGGGGCACGCCAAGAGACCCAGTACTTC
j_call: TRBJ2-1; d_call: -; clone_size: few; v_call: TRBV6-2/TRBV6-3; cdr3_aa: CASSHGVEQFF; cdr3_nt: TGTGCCAGCAGCCACGGGGTAGAGCAGTTCTTC
j_call: TRBJ2-2; d_call: -; clone_size: few; v_call: TRBV4-1; cdr3_aa: CASSFGTRQRPNTGELFF; cdr3_nt: TGCGCCAGCAGCTTTGGGACCCGACAGAGACCAAACACCGGGGAGCTGTTTTTT
j_call: TRBJ2-3; d_call: TRBD2; clone_size: -; v_call: TRBV20-1; cdr3_aa: CSARGQAGGGTDTQYF; cdr3_nt: TGCAGTGCTAGAGGACAGGCGGGAGGGGGCACAGATACGCAGTATTTT
j_call: TRBJ2-1; d_call: -; clone_size: -; v_call: TRBV25-1; cdr3_aa: CATTGRGETQFF; cdr3_nt: TGTGCCACCACGGGCCGAGGAGAGACCCAGTTCTTC
j_call: TRBJ2-2; d_call: TRBD2; clone_size: few; v_call: TRBV5-1; cdr3_aa: CASSLELAGSGELFF; cdr3_nt: TGCGCCAGCAGCTTGGAACTAGCGGGAAGCGGGGAGCTGTTTTTT